What follows are 14 T cell receptor beta chains derived from one specimen sequenced in a study of Tregs in tolerant kidney transplant recipients. Some clones are missing from TCRdb's copy, which holds only in-frame ones; the method was immunoSEQ multiplex PCR. There are tens of thousands of clones in the sample; approximately 90% occur only once, and approximately 0.33% lies in the top ten. The sample here was Tregs from blood, taken before the transplant. These TCRs come from a human donor who received a combined kidney and bone marrow transplant.

Note on this clone: Mismatch with germline at one junction end may stem from a read error. Other DNA sequences in the same sample also yield this CDR3. V usage is TRBV27 and J usage is TRBJ2-1, with D possibly matching TRBD2 (6 bases). From germline, CDR1 is MNHEY and CDR2 SMNVEV (reference sequence). This CDR3 spans 17 amino acids. CDR3 bases: TGCGCCAGCAGGGCCTTAGGGGTTCTAGCGTCCTACAATGAGCAGTTCTTC. The encoded protein is CASRALGVLASYNEQFF.

The gene calls are TRBV9 and TRBJ1-2, with D uncertain. The CDR3 extends over 15 amino acids. Trimming pared 0 bases from V and 6 bases from J, leaving 15 bases between. Germline V gene lookup returns CDR1 SGDLS and CDR2 YYNGEE. The CDR3 reads CASSVGVVGLHGYTF. The CDR3 nucleotides are TGTGCCAGCAGCGTAGGGGTGGTAGGGTTACATGGCTACACCTTC.

The chain has TRBV5-8 and TRBJ2-3; D is ambiguous. Germline V gene lookup returns CDR1 SGHTS and CDR2 YDEGEE. V was pared by 1 base and J by 5 bases, with 8 bases between. The CDR3 loop spans 13 amino acids. CDR3 bases: TGTGCCAGCAGCTTGTCCGGAAGAGATACGCAGTATTTT. It translates to CASSLSGRDTQYF.

The V gene is TRBV28, the J gene TRBJ2-1; 13 positions agree with TRBD2. The CDR3 spans 18 residues. CDR1 and CDR2 from the germline V gene are MDHEN and SYDVKM. Losses at the gene ends were 2 bases for V and 2 bases for J; bases not matched to a gene: 6. CDR3 coding DNA: TGTGCCAGCAGTTTAGAAGGACTAGCGGGAGCTACCTACAATGAGCAGTTCTTC. Protein product: CASSLEGLAGATYNEQFF.

The chain is built from TRBV29-1 and TRBJ2-2, with 8 bases aligning to TRBD1. CDR1 is SQVTM, CDR2 ANQGSEA, per germline. This CDR3 comprises 15 residues. The J segment lost 7 bases and the V segment lost 7 bases, leaving 14 bases of the junction unmatched. The CDR3, as DNA: TGCAGCGGCCTTGGGCTGGACAGGGTCGGCGGGGAGCTGTTTTTT. It specifies CSGLGLDRVGGELFF.

The sample holds a few counts of this clone. The CDR3 DNA reads TGTGCCAGCAGTTTTAATTGGGGAGACACTGAAGCTTTCTTT. Protein product: CASSFNWGDTEAFF. The V gene is TRBV27, the J gene TRBJ1-1; D gene ambiguous. Trimming took off 3 bases at V and 3 bases at J, with 11 bases between the two ends. This CDR3 is 14 amino acids long. Looked up from germline, CDR1 is MNHEY and CDR2 is SMNVEV (reference sequence).

The gene calls are TRBV18 and TRBJ1-5; D ambiguous. This CDR3 is built from 16 residues. V gave up 3 bases and J gave up 0 bases, with 12 bases separating them. CDR1 is KGHSH and CDR2 is LQKENI in the germline V gene. The CDR3 region is CASSPFPTDSNQPQHF. The DNA of the CDR3 is TGTGCCAGCTCACCGTTTCCAACGGATAGCAATCAGCCCCAGCATTTT.

The chain uses TRBV19 and TRBJ2-3; D might be TRBD1 (5 bases). V lost 7 bases to trimming and J lost 0 bases, with 11 bases between them. Germline V gene data show CDR1 as LNHDA and CDR2 as SQIVND (reference sequence). CDR3 size: 14 residues. DNA of the CDR3: TGTGCCAGTATTGACAGTGGTAGCACAGATACGCAGTATTTT. Protein product: CASIDSGSTDTQYF.

This chain uses TRBV18 with TRBJ1-1; D not certain. CDR1 KGHSH and CDR2 LQKENI come from the germline V gene. V shed 1 base and J shed 5 bases, with 8 bases lying between them. The CDR3 totals 13 residues. In DNA, the CDR3 is TGTGCCAGCTCACCACAGGCCGATACTGAAGCTTTCTTT. Amino acid sequence: CASSPQADTEAFF.

CDR3 in amino acids: CASSLDSGTDTQYF. The CDR3 DNA reads TGTGCCAGCAGTTTAGACAGTGGCACAGATACGCAGTATTTT. The chain combines TRBV28 with TRBJ2-3, with TRBD1 as a possible D gene (5 bases). Germline CDR1 is MDHEN and CDR2 is SYDVKM. V was cut by 2 bases and J by 1 base, with 7 bases left in between. CDR3 size: 14 residues.

The J gene is TRBJ2-3, the V gene TRBV29-1, with 8 bases fitting TRBD1. Germline loops: CDR1 SQVTM, CDR2 ANQGSEA. CDR3 size: 13 residues. The J segment lost 5 bases and the V segment lost 3 bases, leaving 4 bases of the junction unmatched. The DNA of the CDR3 is TGCAGCGTTGATGGACAGGGAAGAGATACGCAGTATTTT. The encoded protein is CSVDGQGRDTQYF.

The chain uses TRBV6-6 and TRBJ2-3, with TRBD2 matching over 10 bases. V was pared by 2 bases and J by 5 bases, with 4 bases of the junction left unmatched. CDR1 is MNHNY, CDR2 SVGAGI, per germline (reference sequence). This CDR3 contains 15 residues. CDR3 loop: CASSYASGSVDTQYF. CDR3 DNA sequence: TGTGCCAGCAGTTACGCTAGCGGGAGCGTAGATACGCAGTATTTT.

The chain couples TRBV5-1 to TRBJ1-2, with D tentatively TRBD1 (6 bases). The CDR3 runs to 15 residues. The V end was cut by 1 base, the J end by 5 bases, with 15 bases between. Germline lookup yields CDR1 SGHRS and CDR2 YFSETQ. In DNA form, the CDR3 reads TGCGCCAGCAGCTTGAGGTCAGGGGATGGGTATGGCTACACCTTC. It specifies CASSLRSGDGYGYTF.

This clone has only a few counts. The rearrangement links TRBV7-9 to TRBJ2-2, with a possible D match to TRBD1 (6 bases). This CDR3 has 15 amino acids. Germline assignment: CDR1 SEHNR and CDR2 FQNEAQ (reference sequence). With 2 bases removed from V and 3 bases from J, the gap between germline ends came to 10 bases. CDR3: CASSLSGTHTGELFF. The DNA of the CDR3 is TGTGCCAGCAGCTTATCCGGGACACACACCGGGGAGCTGTTTTTT. Full variable domain (remainder filled in from reference TRBV7-9 and TRBJ2-2): DTGVSQNPRHKITKRGQNVTFRCDPISEHNRLYWYRQTLGQGPEFLTYFQNEAQLEKSRLLSDRFSAERPKGSFSTLEIQRTEQGDSAMYLCASSLSGTHTGELFFGEGSRLTVL.